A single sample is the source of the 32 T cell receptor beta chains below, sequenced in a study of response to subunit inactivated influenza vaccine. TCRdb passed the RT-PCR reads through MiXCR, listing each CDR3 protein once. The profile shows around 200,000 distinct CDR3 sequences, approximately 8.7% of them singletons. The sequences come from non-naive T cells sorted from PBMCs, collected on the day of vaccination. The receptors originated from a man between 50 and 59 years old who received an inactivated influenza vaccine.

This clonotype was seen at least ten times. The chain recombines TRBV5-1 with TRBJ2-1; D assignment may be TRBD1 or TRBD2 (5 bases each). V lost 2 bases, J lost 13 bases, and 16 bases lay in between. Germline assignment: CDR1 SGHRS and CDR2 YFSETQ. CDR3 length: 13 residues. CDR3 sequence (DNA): TGCGCCAGCAGCTTTAAGCAGGGAGATAACCAGTTCTTC. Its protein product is CASSFKQGDNQFF.

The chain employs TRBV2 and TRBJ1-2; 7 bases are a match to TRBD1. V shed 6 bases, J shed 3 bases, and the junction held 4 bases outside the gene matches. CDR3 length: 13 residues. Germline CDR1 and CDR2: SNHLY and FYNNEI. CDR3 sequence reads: CASSRQGYYGYTF. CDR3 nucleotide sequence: TGTGCCAGCAGCCGACAGGGTTACTATGGCTACACCTTC.

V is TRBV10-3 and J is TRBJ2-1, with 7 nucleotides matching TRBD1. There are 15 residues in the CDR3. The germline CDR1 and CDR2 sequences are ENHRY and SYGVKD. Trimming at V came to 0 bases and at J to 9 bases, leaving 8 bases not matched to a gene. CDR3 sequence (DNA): TGTGCCATCAGTGAGTCGACAGGGTCGAGGGGTGAGCAGTTCTTC. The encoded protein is CAISESTGSRGEQFF.

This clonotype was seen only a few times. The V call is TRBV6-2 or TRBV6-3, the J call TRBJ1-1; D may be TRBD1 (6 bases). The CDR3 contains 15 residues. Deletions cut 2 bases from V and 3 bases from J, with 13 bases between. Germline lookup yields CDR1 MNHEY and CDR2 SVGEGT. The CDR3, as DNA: TGTGCCAGCAGTTACACAGGGATGGGGTACACTGAAGCTTTCTTT. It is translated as CASSYTGMGYTEAFF.

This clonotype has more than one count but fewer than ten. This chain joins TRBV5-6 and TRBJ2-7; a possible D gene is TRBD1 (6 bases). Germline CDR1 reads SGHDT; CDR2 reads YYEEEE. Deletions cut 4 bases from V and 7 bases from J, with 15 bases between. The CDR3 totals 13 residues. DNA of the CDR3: TGTGCCAGCAGCCAGCCGGGACAAGGGGAGCAGTACTTC. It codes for CASSQPGQGEQYF.

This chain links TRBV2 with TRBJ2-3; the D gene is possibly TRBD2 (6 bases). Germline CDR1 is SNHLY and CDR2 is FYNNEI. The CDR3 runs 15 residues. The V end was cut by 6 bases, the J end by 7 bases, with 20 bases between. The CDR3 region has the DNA TGTGCCAGCAGCACCGGGACCCCGGGGAGGTATACGCAGTATTTT. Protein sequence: CASSTGTPGRYTQYF.

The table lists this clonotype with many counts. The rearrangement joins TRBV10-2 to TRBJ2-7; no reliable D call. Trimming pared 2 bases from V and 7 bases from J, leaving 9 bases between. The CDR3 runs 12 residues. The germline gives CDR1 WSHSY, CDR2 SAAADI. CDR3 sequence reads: CASSERRREQYF. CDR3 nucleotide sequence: TGCGCCAGCAGTGAGCGTCGAAGGGAGCAGTACTTC.

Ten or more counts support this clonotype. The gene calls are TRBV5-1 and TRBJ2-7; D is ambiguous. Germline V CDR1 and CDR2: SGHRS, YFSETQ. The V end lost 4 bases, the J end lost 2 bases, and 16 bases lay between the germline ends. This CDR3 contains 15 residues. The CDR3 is CASSPEYTETYEQYF. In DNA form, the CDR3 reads TGCGCCAGCAGCCCCGAATACACGGAGACCTACGAGCAGTACTTC.

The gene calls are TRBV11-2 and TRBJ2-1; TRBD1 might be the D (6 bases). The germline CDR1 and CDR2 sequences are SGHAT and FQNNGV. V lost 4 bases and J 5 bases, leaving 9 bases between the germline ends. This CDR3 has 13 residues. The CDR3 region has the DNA TGTGCCAGCAGCTCCAGGGGTCACAATGAGCAGTTCTTC. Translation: CASSSRGHNEQFF.

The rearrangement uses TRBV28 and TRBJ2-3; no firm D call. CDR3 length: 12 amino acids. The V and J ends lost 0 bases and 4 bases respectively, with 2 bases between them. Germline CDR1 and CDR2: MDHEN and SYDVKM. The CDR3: CASSLWADTQYF. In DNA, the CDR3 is TGTGCCAGCAGTTTATGGGCAGATACGCAGTATTTT.

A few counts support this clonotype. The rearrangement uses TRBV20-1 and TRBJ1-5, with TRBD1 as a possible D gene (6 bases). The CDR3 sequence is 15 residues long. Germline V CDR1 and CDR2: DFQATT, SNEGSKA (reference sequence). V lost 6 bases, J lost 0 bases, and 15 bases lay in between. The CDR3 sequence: CSATSGGHSNQPQHF. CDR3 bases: TGCAGTGCCACGAGCGGGGGACATAGCAATCAGCCCCAGCATTTT.

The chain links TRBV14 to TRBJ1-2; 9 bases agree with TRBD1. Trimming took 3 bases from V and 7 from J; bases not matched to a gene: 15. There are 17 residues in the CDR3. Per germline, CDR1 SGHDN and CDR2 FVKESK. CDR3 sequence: CASSHPGQGLGGGGYTF. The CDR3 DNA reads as TGTGCCAGCAGCCACCCGGGACAGGGATTGGGCGGAGGTGGCTACACCTTC.

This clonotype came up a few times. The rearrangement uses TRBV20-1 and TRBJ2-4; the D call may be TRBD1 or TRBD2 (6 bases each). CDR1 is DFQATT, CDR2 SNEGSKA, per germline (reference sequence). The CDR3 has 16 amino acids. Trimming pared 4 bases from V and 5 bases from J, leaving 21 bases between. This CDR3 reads CSAIPNGGGPQNIQYF. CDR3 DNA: TGCAGTGCTATCCCAAACGGTGGGGGGCCCCAAAACATTCAGTACTTC.

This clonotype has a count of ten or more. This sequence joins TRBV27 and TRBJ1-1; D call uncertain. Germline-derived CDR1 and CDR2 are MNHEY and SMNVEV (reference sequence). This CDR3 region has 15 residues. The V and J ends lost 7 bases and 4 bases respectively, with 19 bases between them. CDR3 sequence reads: CASNSLGGTLTEAFF. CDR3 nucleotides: TGTGCCAGCAATTCACTCGGAGGAACTCTCACTGAAGCTTTCTTT.

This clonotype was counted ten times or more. DNA for the CDR3: TGTGCCAGCAGTTCTATTCCGGGACAGCGCAACTATGGCTACACCTTC. It specifies CASSSIPGQRNYGYTF. The chain recombines TRBV28 with TRBJ1-2; 7 bases are a match to TRBD1. CDR1 is MDHEN, CDR2 SYDVKM, per germline. The V and J ends lost 4 bases and 2 bases, in that order; junction bases with no gene match: 10. CDR3 length: 16 amino acids.

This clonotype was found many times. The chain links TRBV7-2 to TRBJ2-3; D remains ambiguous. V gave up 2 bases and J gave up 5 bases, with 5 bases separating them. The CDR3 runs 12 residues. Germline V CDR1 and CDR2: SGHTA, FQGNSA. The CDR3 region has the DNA TGTGCCAGCAGCTTATATATAGATACGCAGTATTTT. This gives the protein CASSLYIDTQYF.

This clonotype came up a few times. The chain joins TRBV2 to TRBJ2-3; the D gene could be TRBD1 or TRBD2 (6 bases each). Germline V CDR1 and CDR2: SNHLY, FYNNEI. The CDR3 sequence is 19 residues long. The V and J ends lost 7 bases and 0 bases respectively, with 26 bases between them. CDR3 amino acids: CASTVVMSRGRKSTDTQYF. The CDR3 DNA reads TGTGCCAGCACCGTGGTCATGAGTAGGGGGAGGAAGAGCACAGATACGCAGTATTTT.

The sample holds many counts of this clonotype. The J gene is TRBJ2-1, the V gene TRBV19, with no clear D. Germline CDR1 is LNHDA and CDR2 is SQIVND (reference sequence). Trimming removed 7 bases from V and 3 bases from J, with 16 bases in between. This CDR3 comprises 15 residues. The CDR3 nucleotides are TGTGCCAGTACTGGGAATTCCGGGCGCTACAATGAGCAGTTCTTC. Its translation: CASTGNSGRYNEQFF.

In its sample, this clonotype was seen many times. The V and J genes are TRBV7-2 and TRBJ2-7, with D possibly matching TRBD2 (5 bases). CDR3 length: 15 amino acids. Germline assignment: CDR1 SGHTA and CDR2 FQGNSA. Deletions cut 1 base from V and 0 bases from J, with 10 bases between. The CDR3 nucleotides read TGTGCCAGCAGCTTAGGTTGGGAGCACTCCTACGAGCAGTACTTC. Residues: CASSLGWEHSYEQYF.

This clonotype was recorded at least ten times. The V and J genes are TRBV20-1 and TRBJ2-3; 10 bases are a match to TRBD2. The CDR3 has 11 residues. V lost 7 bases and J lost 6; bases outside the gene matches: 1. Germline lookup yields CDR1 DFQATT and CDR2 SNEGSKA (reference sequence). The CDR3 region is CSVTSGDTQYF. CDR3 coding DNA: TGCAGTGTGACTAGCGGGGATACGCAGTATTTT.

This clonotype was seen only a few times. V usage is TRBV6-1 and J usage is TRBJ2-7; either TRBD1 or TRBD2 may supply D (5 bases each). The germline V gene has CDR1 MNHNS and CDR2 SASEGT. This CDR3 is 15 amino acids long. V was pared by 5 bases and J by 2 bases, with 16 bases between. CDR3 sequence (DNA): TGTGCCAGCAGTATGGGACCAAGAGGGGCCTACGAGCAGTACTTC. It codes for CASSMGPRGAYEQYF.

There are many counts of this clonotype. The CDR3 loop is CASSLRTGGLSEQYF. CDR3 DNA: TGCGCCAGCAGCCTGCGGACAGGGGGCTTATCCGAGCAGTACTTC. This sequence joins TRBV5-1 and TRBJ2-7; 11 bases match TRBD1. The CDR3 is 15 residues long. V lost 4 bases and J lost 6; bases outside the gene matches: 9. Germline-derived CDR1 and CDR2 are SGHRS and YFSETQ.

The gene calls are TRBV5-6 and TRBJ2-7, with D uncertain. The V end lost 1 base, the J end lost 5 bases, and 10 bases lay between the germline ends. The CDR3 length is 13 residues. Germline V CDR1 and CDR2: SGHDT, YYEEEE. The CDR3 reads CASSLSGRNEQYF. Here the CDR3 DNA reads TGTGCCAGCAGCTTGAGTGGGCGGAACGAGCAGTACTTC.

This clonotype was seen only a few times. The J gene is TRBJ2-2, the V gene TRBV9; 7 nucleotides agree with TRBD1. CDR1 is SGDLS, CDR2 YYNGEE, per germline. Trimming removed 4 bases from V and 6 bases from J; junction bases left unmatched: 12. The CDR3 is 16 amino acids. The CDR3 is CASSPKTGIIAGELFF. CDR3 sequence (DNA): TGTGCCAGCAGCCCAAAGACAGGGATCATAGCCGGGGAGCTGTTTTTT.

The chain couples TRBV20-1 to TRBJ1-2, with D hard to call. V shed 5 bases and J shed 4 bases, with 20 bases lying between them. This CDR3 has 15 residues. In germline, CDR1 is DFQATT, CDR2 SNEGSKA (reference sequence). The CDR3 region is CSAPLSRQSFYGYTF. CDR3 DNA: TGCAGTGCTCCCCTCTCACGGCAGTCCTTCTATGGCTACACCTTC.

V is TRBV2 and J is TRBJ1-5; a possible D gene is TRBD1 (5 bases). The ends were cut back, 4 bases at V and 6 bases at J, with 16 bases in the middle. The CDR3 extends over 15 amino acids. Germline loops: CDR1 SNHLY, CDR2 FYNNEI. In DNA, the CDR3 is TGTGCCAGCAGTGGAAAGGGGTTTTTGATTCAGCCCCAGCATTTT. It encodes CASSGKGFLIQPQHF. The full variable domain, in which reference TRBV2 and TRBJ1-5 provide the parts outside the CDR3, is EPEVTQTPSHQVTQMGQEVILRCVPISNHLYFYWYRQILGQKVEFLVSFYNNEISEKSEIFDDQFSVERPDGSNFTLKIRSTKLEDSAMYFCASSGKGFLIQPQHFGDGTRLSIL.

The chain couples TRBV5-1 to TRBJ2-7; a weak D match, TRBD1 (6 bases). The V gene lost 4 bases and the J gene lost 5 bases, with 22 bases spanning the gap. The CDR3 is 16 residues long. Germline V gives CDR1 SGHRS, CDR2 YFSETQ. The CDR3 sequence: CASSATTGFQENEQYF. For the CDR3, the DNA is TGCGCCAGCAGCGCCACAACAGGGTTCCAGGAAAACGAGCAGTACTTC.

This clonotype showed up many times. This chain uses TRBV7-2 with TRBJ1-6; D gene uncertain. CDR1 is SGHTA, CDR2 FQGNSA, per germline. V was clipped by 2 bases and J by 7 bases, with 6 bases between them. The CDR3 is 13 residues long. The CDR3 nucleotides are TGTGCCAGCAGCTTACGTAGCAATTCACCCCTCCACTTT. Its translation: CASSLRSNSPLHF.

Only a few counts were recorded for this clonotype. The CDR3 coding sequence is TGCAGTGCTAGATTTAGCGGGAGGATCGACGAGCAGTACTTC. Its protein product is CSARFSGRIDEQYF. The chain uses TRBV20-1 and TRBJ2-7, with 10 positions matching TRBD2. Germline assignment: CDR1 DFQATT and CDR2 SNEGSKA (reference sequence). CDR3 length equals 14 residues. V trimming: 2 bases; J trimming: 5 bases; junction bases outside the gene matches: 6.

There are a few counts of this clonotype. In DNA, the CDR3 is TGTGCCAGCAGCTTAGCGCCTAGGACTAGCGGCACTGAAGCTTTCTTT. Translated: CASSLAPRTSGTEAFF. The rearrangement joins TRBV7-2 to TRBJ1-1, with D unresolved. V was cut by 0 bases and J by 4 bases, with 15 bases left in between. The CDR3 extends over 16 amino acids. Germline V CDR1 and CDR2: SGHTA, FQGNSA. The variable domain in full, completed from reference TRBV7-2 and TRBJ1-1, reads GAGVSQSPSNKVTEKGKDVELRCDPISGHTALYWYRQSLGQGLEFLIYFQGNSAPDKSGLPSDRFSAERTGGSVSTLTIQRTQQEDSAVYLCASSLAPRTSGTEAFFGQGTRLTVV.

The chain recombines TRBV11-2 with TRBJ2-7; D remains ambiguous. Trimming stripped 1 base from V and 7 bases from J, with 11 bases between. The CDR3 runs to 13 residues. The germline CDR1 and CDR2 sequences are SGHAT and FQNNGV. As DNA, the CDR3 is TGTGCCAGCAGCTTAGTAGGCGTATCTGAGCAGTACTTC. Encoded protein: CASSLVGVSEQYF.

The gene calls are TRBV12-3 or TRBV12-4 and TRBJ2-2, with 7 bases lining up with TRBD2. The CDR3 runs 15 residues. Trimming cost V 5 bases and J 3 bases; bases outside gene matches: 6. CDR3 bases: TGTGCCAGCAGTCCGACCGGGAGGCACACCGGGGAGCTGTTTTTT. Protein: CASSPTGRHTGELFF.